A selection of T cell receptor beta chains follows, all from one sample in a study of shared clonotypes between healthy human individuals. Here immunoSEQ multiplex PCR was the method, and the copy in TCRdb shows in-frame clones only, minus some. Found here are some 2.3 million clones, more than 80% of them singletons; the top ten hold around 0.4%. What was sequenced was naive CD4+ T cells from PBMCs. Receptors originate from a young man in good health. Some clones in this sample may be carry-over from other donors' samples. Each CDR3 is given with its conserved first and last residue. D genes are given only for firm matches. Only part of the rows carry a size: once, few, many, or a class if the clone is expanded.

v_call: TRBV6-4
d_call: .
j_call: TRBJ1-5
clone_size: .
cdr3_nt: TGTGCCAGCAGTGAATCAAGCAATCAGCCCCAGCATTTT
cdr3_aa: CASSESSNQPQHF

v_call: TRBV7-9
d_call: TRBD1
j_call: TRBJ1-2
clone_size: .
cdr3_nt: TGTGCCAGCAGCTTTCGGGACAGGGGGCCGACCTATGGCTACACCTTC
cdr3_aa: CASSFRDRGPTYGYTF

v_call: TRBV5-1
d_call: .
j_call: TRBJ2-7
clone_size: .
cdr3_nt: TGCGCCAGCAGCTTGGTGACAGCTCCCCAGTACTTC
cdr3_aa: CASSLVTAPQYF

v_call: TRBV9
d_call: TRBD2
j_call: TRBJ2-3
clone_size: .
cdr3_nt: TGTGCCAGCAGACAAACTAGCGATGACACAGATACGCAGTATTTT
cdr3_aa: CASRQTSDDTDTQYF

v_call: TRBV28
d_call: .
j_call: TRBJ1-4
clone_size: .
cdr3_nt: TGTGCCAGCAGTTCCCTATTCGACGGGGGCGGTGAAAAACTGTTTTTT
cdr3_aa: CASSSLFDGGGEKLFF

v_call: TRBV11-2
d_call: .
j_call: TRBJ2-2
clone_size: .
cdr3_nt: TGTGCCAGCAGCTTCCCCGGAACCGGGGAGCTGTTTTTT
cdr3_aa: CASSFPGTGELFF

v_call: TRBV11-2
d_call: .
j_call: TRBJ1-1
clone_size: few
cdr3_nt: TGTGCCAGCAGCTTAAGGAACACTGAAGCTTTCTTT
cdr3_aa: CASSLRNTEAFF

v_call: TRBV28
d_call: .
j_call: TRBJ1-2
clone_size: .
cdr3_nt: TGTGCCAGCAGTTTATGGGAAACGGAGGATGGCTACACCTTC
cdr3_aa: CASSLWETEDGYTF

v_call: TRBV5-1
d_call: .
j_call: TRBJ2-3
clone_size: once
cdr3_nt: TGCGCCAGCAGCGCGACGCGCGATACGCAGTATTTT
cdr3_aa: CASSATRDTQYF

v_call: TRBV5-1
d_call: .
j_call: TRBJ2-5
clone_size: .
cdr3_nt: TGCGCCAGCAGCCGGGGCCTTCAAGAGACCCAGTACTTC
cdr3_aa: CASSRGLQETQYF

v_call: TRBV27
d_call: TRBD2
j_call: TRBJ2-1
clone_size: .
cdr3_nt: TGTGCCAGCAGTCTCAGGACTAGCGGGAGAAGTCTCAATGAGCAGTTCTTC
cdr3_aa: CASSLRTSGRSLNEQFF